Included here is one TCR beta chain sequence, with context. What it binds is unknown. Mouse germline and gene names are used. The DNA ends 4 residues before the CDR3 does, and the rest of the CDR3 is filled in from the germline J gene. CD4, CD8alpha, NKG2D, NKG2ACE and other markers guided sorting of pooled cutaneous lymph node cells. This entry comes from a study of CD8+ T cells in alopecia areata. Regarding the study as a whole: Scalp data also include sequences from resident alphabeta T cells of normal skin.

Extracted from the samples, RNA was reverse transcribed into cDNA to serve as the sequencing template. Measured with immunoSEQ multiplex PCR; TCRdb has only the in-frame clones, and not every one. The profile covers around 290,000 clones, none occurring a single time. This CDR3 region has 14 residues. Germline V gene lookup returns CDR1 SGHND and CDR2 FRSKSL. The sample was CD4+ T cells sorted from a lymph node. This sequence was found in a C3H/HeJ mouse with alopecia areata. MHC haplotype of the mouse line: H2-k. The chain joins TRBV15 to TRBJ2-4; 10 bases match TRBD1. The DNA read from the CDR3 is TGTGCCCCTCGAGGACAGGGGGGATCAAAC. Translated: CAPRGQGGSN. From start to end, the CDR3 is CAPRGQGGSNTLYF.